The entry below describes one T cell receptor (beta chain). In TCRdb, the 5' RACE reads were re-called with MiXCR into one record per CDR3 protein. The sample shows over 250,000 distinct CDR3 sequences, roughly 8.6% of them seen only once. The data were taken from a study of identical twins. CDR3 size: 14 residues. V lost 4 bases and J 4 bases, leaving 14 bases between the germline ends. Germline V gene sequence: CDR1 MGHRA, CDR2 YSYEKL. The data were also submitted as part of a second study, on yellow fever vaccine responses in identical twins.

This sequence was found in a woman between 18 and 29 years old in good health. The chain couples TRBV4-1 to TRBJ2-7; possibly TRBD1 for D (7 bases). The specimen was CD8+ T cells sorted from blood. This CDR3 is CASSPRGAGYEQYF. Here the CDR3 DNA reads TGCGCCAGCAGCCCCAGGGGGGCCGGGTACGAGCAGTACTTC.